This TCR beta chain was profiled in a study of tumor-infiltrating lymphocytes in primary liver carcinoma. CDR3 length: 15 residues. Germline V gene data show CDR1 as MNHNS and CDR2 as SASEGT. V lost 8 bases and J 0 bases, leaving 14 bases between the germline ends. A few counts support this clonotype. From roughly 470 ng total RNA, TCR beta cDNA was generated with a primer in the constant region. Three-round nested multiplex PCR performed with slightly modified ARM-PCR produced the TCR beta libraries. Investigators reported that the first two PCR rounds, at around 11 cycles each, used TRBV1-TRBV30 forward primers with a C-beta reverse primer. TCRdb called the multiplex PCR reads again in MiXCR, with one record for every CDR3 protein. This table holds 300,000 to 400,000 distinct CDR3 sequences, less than 65% found once. In addition to blood RNA drawn from unsorted whole blood, germline DNA was extracted.

The sample comprised peripheral blood. The gene calls are TRBV6-1 and TRBJ1-5; D is uncertain. This clonotype was obtained from a middle-aged man with primary liver carcinoma and hepatitis B virus infection. The CDR3 coding sequence is TGTGCCAGCCAACCCGGACCGTTTAGCAATCAGCCCCAGCATTTT. Amino acid sequence: CASQPGPFSNQPQHF.